Reported below is one T cell receptor (beta chain). This clonotype was detected a few times. Its target antigen remains unknown. It has no much larger one-base neighbor in the sample; base qualities were not kept. These data belong to a study of T cells after yellow fever vaccination (dated by TCRdb to between 2018 and 2021). About the full investigation: Libraries from fractions with low cell numbers were prepared with the SMART-Seq v4 Ultra Low Input RNA kit. To follow T-cell clones before and after both primary and booster YFV17D yellow fever vaccination, bulk TCR alpha and beta repertoires underwent longitudinal sequencing. The cohort comprised two healthy male donors, one aged 18 to 29 and one aged 30 to 40 years. Bulk PBMC replicates and cell subsets were isolated from blood drawn at multiple timepoints before and after both primary and secondary immunization.

Beyond this particular receptor, the publication reports: Most clones expanded after primary vaccination were re-detected after the booster (approximately 95% of CD4 and roughly 85% of CD8), suggesting broad memory maintenance. A small fraction of clonotypes showed up in both the CD4 and CD8 compartments, probably as a result of convergent recombination. The secondary T-cell response was weaker than the primary response but faster, peaking on day 5 instead of day 15. Computational filtering was required because FACS-sorted repertoires could contain abundant contaminating clonotypes from the bulk population. The study included only a couple of donors, which limits how far the findings can be generalized.

CDR1 and CDR2, per the germline V gene, are SGHTA and FQGNSA. The CDR3 holds 11 amino acids from the cysteine to the phenylalanine. The retained sequence is limited to the CDR3, 33 bases, with the frame set at the first base. V is shortened by 8 bases, J by 7 bases, and the region joining them spans 9 bases. TCR cDNA was synthesized by 5'RACE template switching, through which a universal primer site and unique molecular identifiers were introduced. cDNA synthesis was primed from both the TCR alpha and TCR beta constant segments. Library amplification used two PCR steps, and the second PCR step added sample barcodes and sequencing adapters. Sequencing of the libraries was done on either Illumina HiSeq 2500 (2x100 bp) or NovaSeq (2x150 bp). In the source study's methods: Reads were demultiplexed and collapsed into UMI consensus sequences with MIGEC, and V(D)J alignment was performed with MiXCR. Using edgeR on replicate PBMC samples, clonotypes were called vaccine-responding if FDR was below 0.01 and the log2 fold change was above 5 up to day 15. Bulk clonotypes were assigned CD4 or CD8 identity according to which sequenced CD4 or CD8 repertoire held them at higher abundance. Starting from the raw public reads, TCRdb applied fastp trimming at Q25, assembled clones with MiXCR and retained in-frame beta chains. All rows with the same CDR3 protein become a single entry with the most common DNA and genes. The V and J calls follow TCRdb's processing rather than the paper's. This sample comprises about 580,000 distinct CDR3 sequences, roughly a sixth of them detected only once. The ten largest clones take up around a sixth of the sample.

Reading the label with the study, this specimen's treatment or condition is: live attenuated yellow fever vaccine strain. Two biological replicates of bulk PBMCs were collected at each blood-draw timepoint. A standard Ficoll-Paque protocol was used to isolate PBMCs from peripheral blood. RNA was extracted with TriZol from bulk PBMCs, CD4 and CD8 fractions, and dextramer-positive and dextramer-negative fractions. This sample comprised PBMCs, obtained 5 to 6 days after the first yellow fever vaccination. The chain couples TRBV7-2 to TRBJ2-1; matching of 5 bases hints at TRBD2 as the D gene. The receptor was derived from a man in his late teens or twenties who received the YFV17D yellow fever vaccine. Here is the DNA: TGTGCCAGCCCACGCGGGAATGAGCAGTTCTTC. This is translated as CASPRGNEQFF.